This TCR beta chain was captured in a study of blood T cell repertoires in COVID-19. The overall study: COVID-19 samples collected from the United States, Italy and Spain covered acute and convalescent phases. Sample material is recorded as cDNA or gDNA derived from T cells, B-cell-depleted T cells, or PBMCs.

Germline CDR1 LGHNA, CDR2 YNFKEQ. The CDR3 covers 16 residues. V shed 1 base, J shed 2 bases, and the junction held 7 bases outside the gene matches. This clone appeared once. Clones were read by immunoSEQ multiplex PCR, and TCRdb kept only the in-frame ones, dropping some. The data contain 250,000 or so clones, roughly 89% of them singletons. J is TRBJ2-7 and V is TRBV4-2; 8 bases line up with TRBD1. Material: peripheral blood. The TCR was taken from a woman aged 40-49 years who had recovered from COVID-19. CDR3: CASSQAGTGGTYEQYF. The CDR3 DNA reads TGTGCCAGCAGCCAAGCCGGGACAGGAGGCACCTACGAGCAGTACTTC.